One and the same sample provided the 6 T cell receptor beta chains below, sequenced in a study of CD8 T cells in Susac syndrome. Random hexamers served to reverse transcribe about 0.45 to 1 ug RNA. TCRdb reprocessed the immunoSEQ multiplex PCR reads with MiXCR, giving one entry per CDR3 protein. This sample has just over 150,000 distinct CDR3 sequences, with over 95% found just once. The sequencing input was CD8+ T cells from PBMCs. Every receptor here comes from a human donor with multiple sclerosis.

The chain joins TRBV20-1 to TRBJ2-1; D is unresolved. The CDR3 is 13 residues long. CDR1 DFQATT and CDR2 SNEGSKA come from the germline V gene (reference sequence). The V gene lost 5 bases and the J gene lost 9 bases, with 17 bases spanning the gap. CDR3 bases: TGCAGTGCTTCCCCGCCAGGCCCCACTGAGCAGTTCTTC. It encodes CSASPPGPTEQFF.

V gene TRBV12-3 or TRBV12-4 combines with J gene TRBJ2-1; 12 bases are shared with TRBD2. The CDR3 runs to 16 residues. V gave up 7 bases and J gave up 2 bases; unmatched junction bases: 6. The CDR3 DNA reads as TGTGCCAGCACCCCTAGCGGGGGGGGTACCTACAATGAGCAGTTCTTC. It codes for CASTPSGGGTYNEQFF.

The gene calls are TRBV27 and TRBJ2-3; possible D gene TRBD1, 5 bases. Germline lookup yields CDR1 MNHEY and CDR2 SMNVEV (reference sequence). The CDR3 is 14 residues long. Trimming took off 3 bases at V and 1 base at J, with 8 bases between the two ends. The CDR3 coding sequence is TGTGCCAGCAGTTTTGGGGCCCGCACAGATACGCAGTATTTT. This sequence encodes CASSFGARTDTQYF.

V gene TRBV5-6 combines with J gene TRBJ2-4; D not certain. The germline V gene has CDR1 SGHDT and CDR2 YYEEEE. Trimming removed 0 bases at V and 10 bases at J, with 5 bases between. CDR3 length: 11 amino acids. CDR3: CASSLGRIQYF. The CDR3 DNA sequence: TGTGCCAGCAGCTTGGGTCGGATTCAGTACTTC.

V gene TRBV9 combines with J gene TRBJ1-2; D might be TRBD1 (5 bases). The CDR3 covers 17 residues. V shed 1 base and J shed 3 bases, with 19 bases lying between them. CDR1 is SGDLS, CDR2 YYNGEE, per germline. The CDR3 coding sequence is TGTGCCAGCAGCGTACTCACCTCAGTTAGGGGAGACTATGGCTACACCTTC. Translation gives CASSVLTSVRGDYGYTF.

The rearrangement links TRBV5-1 to TRBJ2-1; 13 nucleotides align to TRBD2. The V gene end was trimmed by 5 bases and the J gene end by 6 bases; junction bases not matched to a gene: 5. Germline assignment: CDR1 SGHRS and CDR2 YFSETQ. This CDR3 contains 15 residues. The CDR3 DNA reads TGCGCCAGCAGGGGCGGGACTAGCGGGACCAATGAGCAGTTCTTC. Translated: CASRGGTSGTNEQFF.